This T cell receptor beta chain is drawn from a study of T cell responses to AZD1222 COVID-19 vaccine. Findings and caveats of the study: The span of vaccine-associated CD4 TCRs extended across spike, with dominance at 160-218 and 743-854. Spike-specific TCR breadth and depth went up after people got two AZD1222 doses. Without day 14 samples, only post-peak T cell repertoires were studied. Baseline seropositivity occurred in only a handful of AZD1222 recipients.

A remark on this clone: Its antigen is undetermined.

V lost 0 bases, J lost 4 bases, and 9 bases lay in between. Germline V gene lookup returns CDR1 LGHNA and CDR2 YSLEER. The CDR3 is 14 amino acids. The protocol was immunoSEQ multiplex PCR, while the TCRdb copy is restricted to in-frame clones and leaves out a portion. The sample records some 250,000 clones, 90% to 95% being singletons. This receptor was identified in an adult who received the AZD1222 COVID-19 vaccine. Sequences were derived from peripheral blood, sampled 28 days after the second AZD1222 dose. The chain couples TRBV4-3 to TRBJ1-2; no clear D. The CDR3 DNA sequence: TGCGCCAGCAGCCAAGATAGGCGGCCCTATGGCTACACCTTC. Amino acids: CASSQDRRPYGYTF.